These 9 T cell receptor beta chains share one sample of origin, sequenced in a study of molecular identifiers for immune sequencing clone quantification. TCRdb re-called the PCR reads through MiXCR, storing one row per CDR3 protein. The sample includes some 89,000 distinct CDR3 sequences, 20% to 25% of them seen just once. Material: naive CD8+ T cells from blood, with Jurkat cell RNA spiked in. As to subset: FACS-sorted CD8+CD4-CCR7+CD45RA+ naive T cells. The receptors were gathered from a human donor in good health. Some libraries in this study had Jurkat cell RNA spiked in.

In this sample, this clonotype turned up a few times. The chain has TRBV5-1 and TRBJ2-7, with 9 positions matching TRBD1. From germline, CDR1 is SGHRS and CDR2 YFSETQ. V was clipped by 0 bases and J by 7 bases; unmatched bases: 11. The CDR3 is 16 amino acids. CDR3 bases: TGCGCCAGCAGCTTGGATCCGGGACAGGGATCAAATGAGCAGTACTTC. This sequence encodes CASSLDPGQGSNEQYF.

In the case of this clonotype: In this CDR3 the conserved last residue, phenylalanine or tryptophan, is missing, so a read error is likely. The chain carries TRBV11-2 and TRBJ2-7; either TRBD1 or TRBD2 may supply D (5 bases each). Per the germline V gene, CDR1 is SGHAT and CDR2 is FQNNGV. The CDR3 consists of 15 residues. CDR3 bases: TGTGCCGGCAGCCATTACCGGGACCAGCATTACGAGCAGTACCTC. This sequence encodes CAGSHYRDQHYEQYL.

Concerning this clonotype: Since the CDR3 does not end with the conserved phenylalanine or tryptophan, this likely comes from a read error. This rearrangement joins TRBV6-1 to TRBJ1-1; TRBD1 might be the D (6 bases). The CDR3 is 14 residues long. Germline CDR1 and CDR2: MNHNS and SASEGT. V was clipped by 1 base and J by 4 bases, with 10 bases between them. CDR3 in amino acids: CASSEDRVITEAFY. CDR3 nucleotide sequence: TGTGCCAGCAGTGAAGACAGGGTGATCACTGAAGCTTTCTAT.

There are many counts of this clonotype. This CDR3 is CASSSLAGGTTYTDTQYF. CDR3 bases: TGTGCCAGCAGCTCCTTAGCGGGAGGAACCACTTACACAGATACGCAGTATTTT. V usage is TRBV7-2 and J usage is TRBJ2-3; 10 nucleotides agree with TRBD2. Germline V lookup: CDR1 SGHTA, CDR2 FQGNSA. There are 18 residues in the CDR3. V shed 4 bases and J 2 bases; nucleotides not matched to a gene: 12.

The sample holds many counts of this clonotype. The V gene is TRBV20-1, the J gene TRBJ2-3; TRBD2 aligns across 8 bases. The CDR3 has 17 amino acids. Germline V gene data show CDR1 as DFQATT and CDR2 as SNEGSKA (reference sequence). Trimming at V came to 0 bases and at J to 5 bases, leaving 13 bases not matched to a gene. Here the CDR3 reads CSARDASRGLAKDTQYF. DNA for the CDR3: TGCAGTGCTAGAGATGCCTCTCGCGGACTAGCTAAAGATACGCAGTATTTT.

Points on this clonotype: Given a much more abundant clone one base away, this may be a read error. The rearrangement uses TRBV20-1 and TRBJ2-7; no clear D. Germline values: CDR1 DFQATT, CDR2 SNEGSKA (reference sequence). Trimming pared 1 base from V and 4 bases from J, leaving 14 bases between. There are 14 residues in the CDR3. The CDR3 DNA is TGCAGTGCTAGAGGTCGGCACAGATCGTACGAGCAGTACTTC. Amino acid sequence: CSARGRHRSYEQYF.

This clonotype came up once. A single base separates this from a much larger clone, so it may be a read error. The chain has TRBV24-1 and TRBJ2-2, with TRBD1 matching 9 bases. Germline-derived CDR1 and CDR2 are KGHDR and SFDVKD. This CDR3 has 16 residues. This CDR3 reads CATSDSGTGMTGELIF. The CDR3 DNA reads as TGTGCCACCAGTGATTCCGGGACAGGGATGACCGGGGAGCTGATTTTT.

This clonotype has more than one count but fewer than ten. The rearrangement uses TRBV11-3 and TRBJ2-3; no definite D call. Per the germline V gene, CDR1 is SGHNT and CDR2 is YENEEA. The CDR3 is 17 residues long. Trimming took 2 bases from V and 0 from J, leaving 15 bases between them. CDR3 loop: CASSLRPTTHSTDTQYF. CDR3 bases: TGTGCCAGCAGCTTACGACCAACCACTCATAGCACAGATACGCAGTATTTT.

This clonotype was detected only a few times. The V and J genes are TRBV10-3 and TRBJ2-1, with 11 bases that match TRBD2. Germline CDR1 reads ENHRY; CDR2 reads SYGVKD. The CDR3 runs 17 residues. Germline trimming cut 3 bases from V and 7 bases from J; bases unmatched to any gene: 11. DNA for the CDR3: TGTGCCATCAGTGACCCACTAGCGGGAGTTCGAGGTAATGAGCAGTTCTTC. It translates to CAISDPLAGVRGNEQFF.